This TCR beta chain was profiled in a study of T cell changes during pregnancy in multiple sclerosis. The method was immunoSEQ multiplex PCR; TCRdb's version includes in-frame clones alone and lacks a portion of them. The sample consists of about 83,000 clones, 91% of them appearing once. This TCR was recovered from a female donor in good health, serving as a control in a pregnancy study. Some clones in this sample may be carry-over from other donors' samples. Sequenced material: PBMCs, taken in the first trimester of pregnancy.

CDR3 loop: CASSLLAGFGTGELFF. The CDR3 region has the DNA TGTGCCAGCAGCTTATTAGCGGGGTTTGGAACCGGGGAGCTGTTTTTT. The chain joins TRBV7-9 to TRBJ2-2, with TRBD2 matching over 8 bases. CDR1 and CDR2 (germline): SEHNR, FQNEAQ (reference sequence). There are 16 residues in the CDR3. V trimming: 2 bases; J trimming: 5 bases; junction bases outside the gene matches: 7.